These 8 T cell receptor beta chains came from one sample sequenced in a study of blood T cell repertoires in COVID-19. Assay used: immunoSEQ multiplex PCR; TCRdb lists only in-frame clones, some missing. Counted here are 250,000 to 350,000 clones, about 80% occurring once; the ten biggest clones make up around 14%. Sequencing was done on a sample of peripheral blood. The receptors were sampled from a person aged 70 to 85 with COVID-19, enrolled during active disease.

The chain uses TRBV2 and TRBJ2-7; TRBD1 aligns across 8 bases. This CDR3 comprises 12 residues. Germline assignment: CDR1 SNHLY and CDR2 FYNNEI. Trimming cost V 7 bases and J 3 bases; bases outside gene matches: 2. The CDR3 is CASNRGNYEQYF. The CDR3 coding sequence is TGTGCCAGCAACAGGGGGAACTACGAGCAGTACTTC.

This clone was seen a few times. The chain employs TRBV7-2 and TRBJ1-5; D perhaps matches TRBD1 (5 bases). The V and J ends lost 5 bases and 5 bases respectively, with 16 bases between them. Germline V gene sequence: CDR1 SGHTA, CDR2 FQGNSA. The CDR3 covers 15 residues. CDR3 DNA sequence: TGTGCCAGCAGCCCTCAGGGTTTCGGATATCAGCCCCAGCATTTT. It codes for CASSPQGFGYQPQHF.

The genes are TRBV19 and TRBJ1-1, with unresolved D. Germline V lookup: CDR1 LNHDA, CDR2 SQIVND (reference sequence). With 7 bases removed from V and 6 bases from J, the gap between germline ends came to 15 bases. The CDR3 contains 13 residues. CDR3 coding DNA: TGTGCCAGTACCGACACGGGGAGTTCTGAAGCTTTCTTT. It codes for CASTDTGSSEAFF.

The chain carries TRBV10-3 and TRBJ2-7; tentative D call: TRBD1 (6 bases). V gave up 9 bases and J gave up 0 bases, with 15 bases separating them. The CDR3 covers 14 residues. Germline V gene data show CDR1 as ENHRY and CDR2 as SYGVKD. The CDR3 DNA reads TGTGCCATAAACCAGGGGTTAAGCTCCTACGAGCAGTACTTC. Its protein is CAINQGLSSYEQYF.

For the CDR3, the DNA is TGCGCCAGCAGCGGGGGCCGGATGAACACTGAAGCTTTCTTT. Its translation: CASSGGRMNTEAFF. V usage is TRBV5-1 and J usage is TRBJ1-1; D perhaps matches TRBD1 (6 bases). Trimming pared 4 bases from V and 0 bases from J, leaving 10 bases between. The CDR3 totals 14 residues. Germline loops: CDR1 SGHRS, CDR2 YFSETQ.

The V call is TRBV6-2 or TRBV6-3, the J call TRBJ1-5; the D gene is possibly TRBD1 (6 bases). Trimming removed 6 bases from V and 1 base from J, with 19 bases in between. Germline V gives CDR1 MNHEY, CDR2 SVGEGT. This CDR3 is 17 amino acids long. CDR3 DNA sequence: TGTGCCAGCAGCCGCAAAATTGGACAGCCCAGCAATCAGCCCCAGCATTTT. It encodes CASSRKIGQPSNQPQHF.

This clone was observed once. J is TRBJ2-3 and V is TRBV3-1 (or the pseudogene TRBV3-2), with D tentatively TRBD2 (5 bases). The germline V gene has CDR1 LGHDT and CDR2 YNNKEL (reference sequence). This CDR3 has 15 residues. The ends were cut back, 4 bases at V and 0 bases at J, with 11 bases in the middle. The CDR3 DNA follows: TGTGCCAGCAGCCCCCGACCGGGAAGCACAGATACGCAGTATTTT. The encoded protein is CASSPRPGSTDTQYF.

The V gene is TRBV6-1, the J gene TRBJ2-2; no firm D call. The CDR3 contains 14 residues. CDR1 and CDR2 from the germline V gene are MNHNS and SASEGT. Trimming left V 0 bases short and J 9 bases short, with 11 bases between. CDR3 region: CASSEAPVRWELFF. The CDR3 DNA reads TGTGCCAGCAGTGAAGCGCCGGTCCGCTGGGAGCTGTTTTTT.